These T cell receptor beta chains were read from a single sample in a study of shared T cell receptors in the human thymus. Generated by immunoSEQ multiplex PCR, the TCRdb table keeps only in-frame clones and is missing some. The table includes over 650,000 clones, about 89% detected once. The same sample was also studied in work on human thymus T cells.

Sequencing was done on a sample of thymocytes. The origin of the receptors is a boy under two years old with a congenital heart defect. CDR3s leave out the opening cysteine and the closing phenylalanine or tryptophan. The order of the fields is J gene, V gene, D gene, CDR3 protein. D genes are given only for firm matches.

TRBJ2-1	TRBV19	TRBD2	ASGTSRPYNEQF
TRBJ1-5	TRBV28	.	ASSPPLCSNQPQH
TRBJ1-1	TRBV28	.	ASSTEGRTEAF
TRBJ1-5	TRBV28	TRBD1	ASHPTGDMTSNQPQH
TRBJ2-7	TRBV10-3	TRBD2	ATLGGGTYEQY
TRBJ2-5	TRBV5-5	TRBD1	ASSFSQGEMTQETQY
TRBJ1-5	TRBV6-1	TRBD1	ASSEGSYHRGPGDQPQH
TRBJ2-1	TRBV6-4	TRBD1	ASSDSPDRGPNEQF
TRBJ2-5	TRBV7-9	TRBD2	ASSPPPAGGRETQY
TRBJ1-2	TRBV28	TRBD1	ASSTPGQDGYT
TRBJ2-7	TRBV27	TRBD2	ASSLSGRAGGPSYEQY
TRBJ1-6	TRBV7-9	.	ASSLVGAYRDHSPLH
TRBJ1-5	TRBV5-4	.	ASSLGGGGGNQPQH
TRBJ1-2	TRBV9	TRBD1	ASSVTRQGLSFGGYT
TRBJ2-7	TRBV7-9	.	ASSLLFGQSDEQY
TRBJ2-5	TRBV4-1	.	ASSQGGETQY
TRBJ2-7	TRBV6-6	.	ASTTGPRGYAYEQY
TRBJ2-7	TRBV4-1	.	ASSQDLSRDEQY
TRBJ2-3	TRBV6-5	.	ASTQAQSPDTQY
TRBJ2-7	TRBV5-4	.	ASSLDGGIGLYEQY
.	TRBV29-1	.	SVVSSENPYEQY
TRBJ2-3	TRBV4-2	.	ASSQGQAGRTDTQY
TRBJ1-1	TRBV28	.	ASSFGQLNTEAF
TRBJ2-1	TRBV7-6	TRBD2	ASSRSGGAFSSYNEQF
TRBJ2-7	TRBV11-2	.	ASSLGRVKAESSYEQY
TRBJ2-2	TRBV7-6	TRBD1	ASSRTRDRNTGELF
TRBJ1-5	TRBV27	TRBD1	ASSTNRGNQPQH
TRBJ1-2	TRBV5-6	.	ASSWRDLPYYGYT
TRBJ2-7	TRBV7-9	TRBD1	ASSTGQVYSYEQY
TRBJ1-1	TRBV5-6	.	ASSSDTDRMGTEAF
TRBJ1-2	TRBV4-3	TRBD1	ASSQNRDRGHGYT
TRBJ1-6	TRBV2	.	ASSHSPGLIRSPLH
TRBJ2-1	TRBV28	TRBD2	ASSLSPLPQPKRDSYNEQF
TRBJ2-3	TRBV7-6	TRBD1	ASSPSDRGQENTQY
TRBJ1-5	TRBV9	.	ASSVGGTSNQPQH
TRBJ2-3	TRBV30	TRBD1	AWSRTGDGADTQY
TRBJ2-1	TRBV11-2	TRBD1	ASSLDRDSYNEQF
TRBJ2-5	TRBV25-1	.	ASSERSQETQY
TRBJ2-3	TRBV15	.	ATSRDPRMDTQY
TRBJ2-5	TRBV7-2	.	ASSFILPALGRQETQY
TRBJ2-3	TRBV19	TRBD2	ASKISGDTQY
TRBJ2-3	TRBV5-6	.	ASSLEPGRGNRSTDTQY
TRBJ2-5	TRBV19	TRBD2	ASSIRGGETQY
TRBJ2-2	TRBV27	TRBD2	ASSPWTSVAGELF
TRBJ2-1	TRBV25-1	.	ASSEEFSSYNEQF
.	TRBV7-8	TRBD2	ASRVKLAGGPYEQY
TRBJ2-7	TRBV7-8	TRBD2	ASSPDGTSDSYEQY
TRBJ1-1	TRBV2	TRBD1	ASETGGLNTEAF
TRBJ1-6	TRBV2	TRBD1	ASSVPGTGDSPLH
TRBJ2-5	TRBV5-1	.	ASSLEVRGARIWSETQY
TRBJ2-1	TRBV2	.	ASREKRAEQF
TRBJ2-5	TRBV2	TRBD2	ASSERAPPGLAGGGNETQY
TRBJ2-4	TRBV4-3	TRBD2	ASSQEDRGGAKNIQY
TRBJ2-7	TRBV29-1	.	SVGTGWDYEQY
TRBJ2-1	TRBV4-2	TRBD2	SGLAGPLYNEQF
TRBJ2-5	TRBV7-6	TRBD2	ASSLSGGRETQY